This T cell receptor beta chain was observed in a study of T cells after somatic rescue of genetic block (dated by TCRdb to the early 2020s). For the study in its entirety: The study assessed how robust, over the long term, a T-cell system was when the system had developed through somatic rescue of a genetic block in T-cell development.

Only one count was recorded for this clone. Its cognate antigen has yet to be identified. No per-base quality is available; no much larger clone lies one base away. The CDR3 sequence holds 16 residues, the cysteine and phenylalanine included. Only CDR3 DNA is held: 48 bases, read in frame from base 1. The CDR1 and CDR2 encoded by the germline V gene (reference sequence) are SEHNR and FQNEAQ. Trimming removed 3 bases from V and 2 bases from J; the gene matches leave 10 bases unexplained. Library preparation used the immunoSEQ multiplex PCR assay. This is the immuneACCESS table as TCRdb keeps it, with only in-frame sequences that have V and J called. A part of the clones is gone; compared with another copy, unresolved V genes explain less than half, and the rest is unexplained. The sample table holds 14,000 to 15,000 clones, of which about two thirds were seen once. 12% to 15% of the sample lies in the top ten.

The sequence came from a boy between 10 and 17 years old. Source material: peripheral blood mononuclear cells (PBMCs). The V and J genes are TRBV7-9 and TRBJ2-7, with TRBD2 matching 7 junction bases. The CDR3 region reads CASSFPDMRGTYEQYF. The base sequence is TGTGCCAGCAGCTTCCCCGATATGCGGGGGACCTACGAGCAGTACTTC. Reference TRBV7-9 and TRBJ2-7 genes cover what lies past the CDR3, so the full variable domain is DTGVSQNPRHKITKRGQNVTFRCDPISEHNRLYWYRQTLGQGPEFLTYFQNEAQLEKSRLLSDRFSAERPKGSFSTLEIQRTEQGDSAMYLCASSFPDMRGTYEQYFGPGTRLTVT.